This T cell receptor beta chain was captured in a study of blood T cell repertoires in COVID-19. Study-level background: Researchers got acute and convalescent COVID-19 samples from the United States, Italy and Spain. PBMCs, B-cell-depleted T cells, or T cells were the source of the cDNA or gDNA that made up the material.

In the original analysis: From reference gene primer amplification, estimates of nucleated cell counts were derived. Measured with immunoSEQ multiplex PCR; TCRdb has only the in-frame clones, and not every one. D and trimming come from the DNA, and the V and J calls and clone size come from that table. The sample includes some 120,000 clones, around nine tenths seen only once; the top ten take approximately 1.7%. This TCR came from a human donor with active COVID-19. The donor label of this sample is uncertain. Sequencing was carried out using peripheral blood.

The CDR3 loop is CASLRDFRSGNTIYF. The CDR3 DNA sequence: TGTGCCAGCCTGAGGGACTTTCGCTCTGGAAACACCATATATTTT. The V call is TRBV6-5, the J call TRBJ1-3, with D perhaps matching TRBD1 (5 bases). This CDR3 is 15 amino acids long. Germline values: CDR1 MNHEY, CDR2 SVGAGI. The V and J ends lost 8 bases and 0 bases respectively, with 14 bases between them.